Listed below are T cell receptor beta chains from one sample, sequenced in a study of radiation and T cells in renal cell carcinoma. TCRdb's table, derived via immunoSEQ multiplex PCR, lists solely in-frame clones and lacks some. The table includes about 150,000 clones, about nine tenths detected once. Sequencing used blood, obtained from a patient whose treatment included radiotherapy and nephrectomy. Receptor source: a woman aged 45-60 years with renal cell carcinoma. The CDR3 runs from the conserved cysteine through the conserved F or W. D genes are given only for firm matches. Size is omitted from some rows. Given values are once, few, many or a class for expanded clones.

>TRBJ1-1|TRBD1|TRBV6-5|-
CASSYSGQGYIEAFF
TGTGCCAGCAGTTACTCGGGACAGGGGTATATTGAAGCTTTCTTT
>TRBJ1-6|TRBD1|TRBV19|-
CASTHRGSYNSPLHF
TGTGCCAGTACCCACAGGGGCTCCTATAATTCACCCCTCCACTTT
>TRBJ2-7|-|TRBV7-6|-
CASSLAFGDIYEQYF
TGTGCCAGCAGCTTAGCGTTTGGAGACATCTACGAGCAGTACTTC
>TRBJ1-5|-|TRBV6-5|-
CASDIQYSNQPQHF
TGTGCCAGCGATATACAGTATAGCAATCAGCCCCAGCATTTT
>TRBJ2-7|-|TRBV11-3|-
CASSLGRGVWGNYEQYF
TGTGCCAGCAGCTTAGGAAGAGGGGTTTGGGGTAACTACGAGCAGTACTTC
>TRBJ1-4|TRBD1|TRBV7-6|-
CASSLVSPGQGYEKLFF
TGTGCCAGCAGCTTAGTTTCTCCGGGACAGGGGTATGAAAAACTGTTTTTT
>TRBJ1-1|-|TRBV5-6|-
CASSFREFGTEAFF
TGTGCCAGCAGCTTCCGGGAATTCGGCACTGAAGCTTTCTTT
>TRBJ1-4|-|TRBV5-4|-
CASSLALDPAEKLFF
TGTGCCAGCAGCTTGGCCCTGGATCCCGCGGAAAAACTGTTTTTT
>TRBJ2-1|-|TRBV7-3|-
CASSPYGGSSYNEQFF
TGTGCCAGCAGCCCCTATGGGGGAAGCTCCTACAATGAGCAGTTCTTC
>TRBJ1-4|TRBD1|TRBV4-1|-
CASSQNRGTNEKLFF
TGCGCCAGCAGCCAGAACAGGGGGACTAATGAAAAACTGTTTTTT
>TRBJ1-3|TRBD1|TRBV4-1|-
CASSRAMTGISGNTIYF
TGCGCCAGCAGCCGCGCCATGACAGGGATCTCTGGAAACACCATATATTTT
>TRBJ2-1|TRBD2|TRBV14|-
CASSHDPGLAGRTYYNEQFF
TGTGCCAGCAGCCATGATCCTGGACTAGCGGGGAGGACTTACTACAATGAGCAGTTCTTC
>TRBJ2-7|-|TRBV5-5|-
CASSFWINSYEQYF
TGTGCCAGCAGCTTTTGGATAAACTCCTACGAGCAGTACTTC
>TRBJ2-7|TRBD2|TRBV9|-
CASSVDGGTLYEQYF
TGTGCCAGCAGCGTAGACGGGGGGACCCTATACGAGCAGTACTTC
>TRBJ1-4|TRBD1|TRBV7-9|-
CASSSDRGDEKLFF
TGTGCCAGCAGCTCGGACAGGGGGGATGAAAAACTGTTTTTT
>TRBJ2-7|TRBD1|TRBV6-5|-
CASRAPGTGDPYF
TGTGCCAGCAGAGCCCCCGGGACAGGGGATCCGTACTTC
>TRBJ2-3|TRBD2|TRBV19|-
CASSIGGGRTDTQYF
TGTGCCAGTAGTATAGGCGGGGGGCGCACAGATACGCAGTATTTT
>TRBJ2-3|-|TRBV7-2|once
CASSYTSWGTDTQYF
TGTGCCAGCAGCTATACTAGCTGGGGCACAGATACGCAGTATTTT
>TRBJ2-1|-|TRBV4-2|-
CASSQGESGSYNEQFF
TGTGCCAGCAGCCAAGGGGAGTCCGGGTCCTACAATGAGCAGTTCTTC
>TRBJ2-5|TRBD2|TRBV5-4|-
CASSERGGEEETQYF
TGTGCCAGCAGTGAGCGGGGGGGCGAGGAAGAGACCCAGTACTTC
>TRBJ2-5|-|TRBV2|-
CASRAGQSIQETQYF
TGTGCCAGCAGGGCGGGACAGTCGATTCAAGAGACCCAGTACTTC
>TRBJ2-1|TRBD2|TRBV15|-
CATSRGGSDRNEQFF
TGTGCCACCAGCCGGGGGGGGTCCGACAGGAATGAGCAGTTCTTC